The T cell receptor beta chain under discussion was sequenced for a study of shared clonotypes between healthy human individuals. Sequenced by immunoSEQ multiplex PCR; TCRdb stores in-frame clones only, minus some. The table lists millions of clones, over 85% of them singletons. Sequenced input: naive CD4+ T cells sorted from blood. Sample subset: CD45RA+ positively selected. The sequence was collected from a man aged 18-30 years in good health.

CDR3 residues: CASSLGSQLNEKLFF. CDR3 coding DNA: TGTGCCAGCAGCTTAGGGAGTCAGCTTAATGAAAAACTGTTTTTT. The chain employs TRBV7-9 and TRBJ1-4; D uncertain. V gave up 1 base and J gave up 4 bases, with 10 bases separating them. The CDR3 has 15 residues. Germline CDR1 and CDR2: SEHNR and FQNEAQ (reference sequence).